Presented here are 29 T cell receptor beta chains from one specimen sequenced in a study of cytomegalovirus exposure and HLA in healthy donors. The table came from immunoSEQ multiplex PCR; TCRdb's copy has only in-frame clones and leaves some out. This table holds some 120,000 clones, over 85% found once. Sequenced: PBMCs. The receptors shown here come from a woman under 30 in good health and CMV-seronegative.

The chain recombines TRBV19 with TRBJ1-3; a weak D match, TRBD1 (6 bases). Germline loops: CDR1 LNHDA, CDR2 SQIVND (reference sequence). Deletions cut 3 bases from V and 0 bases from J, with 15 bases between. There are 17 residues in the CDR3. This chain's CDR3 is CASSMGDRPLSGNTIYF. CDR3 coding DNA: TGTGCCAGTAGTATGGGAGACAGGCCCCTCTCTGGAAACACCATATATTTT. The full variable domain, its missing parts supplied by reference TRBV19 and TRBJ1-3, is DGGITQSPKYLFRKEGQNVTLSCEQNLNHDAMYWYRQDPGQGLRLIYYSQIVNDFQKGDIAEGYSVSREKKESFPLTVTSAQKNPTAFYLCASSMGDRPLSGNTIYFGEGSWLTVV.

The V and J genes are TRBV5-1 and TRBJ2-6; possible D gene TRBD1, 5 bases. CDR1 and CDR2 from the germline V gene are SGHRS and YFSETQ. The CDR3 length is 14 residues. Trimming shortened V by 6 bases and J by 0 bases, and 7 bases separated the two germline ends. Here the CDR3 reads CASIDSSGANVLTF. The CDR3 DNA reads TGCGCCAGCATCGACAGCTCTGGGGCCAACGTCCTGACTTTC.

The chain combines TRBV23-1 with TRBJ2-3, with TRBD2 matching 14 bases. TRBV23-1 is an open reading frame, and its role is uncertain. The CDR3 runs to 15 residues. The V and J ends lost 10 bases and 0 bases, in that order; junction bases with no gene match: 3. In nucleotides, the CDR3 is TGCGCCACGGGACTAGCGGGGGTCAGCACAGATACGCAGTATTTT. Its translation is CATGLAGVSTDTQYF.

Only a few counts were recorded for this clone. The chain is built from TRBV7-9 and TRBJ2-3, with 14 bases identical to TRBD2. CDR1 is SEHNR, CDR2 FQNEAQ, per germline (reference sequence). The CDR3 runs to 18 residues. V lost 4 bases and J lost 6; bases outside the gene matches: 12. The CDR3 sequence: CASSSYGTSGSHSDTQYF. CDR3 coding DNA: TGTGCCAGCAGCTCTTACGGGACTAGCGGGAGTCACTCCGATACGCAGTATTTT.

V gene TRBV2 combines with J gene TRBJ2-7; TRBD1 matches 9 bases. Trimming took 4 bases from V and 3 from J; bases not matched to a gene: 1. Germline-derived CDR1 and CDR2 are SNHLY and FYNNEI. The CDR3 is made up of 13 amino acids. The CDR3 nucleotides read TGTGCCAGCAGTGGACAGGGGGTCTACGAGCAGTACTTC. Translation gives CASSGQGVYEQYF.

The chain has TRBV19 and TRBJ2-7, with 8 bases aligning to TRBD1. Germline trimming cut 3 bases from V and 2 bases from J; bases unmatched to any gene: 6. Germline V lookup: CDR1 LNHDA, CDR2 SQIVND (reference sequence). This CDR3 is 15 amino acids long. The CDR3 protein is CASSITGGETYEQYF. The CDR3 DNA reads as TGTGCCAGTAGTATTACAGGGGGAGAGACCTACGAGCAGTACTTC.

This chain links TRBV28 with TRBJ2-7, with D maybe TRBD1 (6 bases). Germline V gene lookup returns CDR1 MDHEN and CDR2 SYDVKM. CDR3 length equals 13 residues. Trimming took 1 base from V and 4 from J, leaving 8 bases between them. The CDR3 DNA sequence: TGTGCCAGCAGTTTATCAGGGGAATACGAGCAGTACTTC. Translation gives CASSLSGEYEQYF.

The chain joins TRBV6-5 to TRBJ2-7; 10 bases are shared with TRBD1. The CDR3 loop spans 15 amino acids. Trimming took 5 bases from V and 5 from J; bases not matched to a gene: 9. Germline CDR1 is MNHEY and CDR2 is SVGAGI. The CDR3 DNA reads TGTGCCAGCAGTCCCGGGGGACAGGGGAACCACGAGCAGTACTTC. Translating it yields CASSPGGQGNHEQYF.

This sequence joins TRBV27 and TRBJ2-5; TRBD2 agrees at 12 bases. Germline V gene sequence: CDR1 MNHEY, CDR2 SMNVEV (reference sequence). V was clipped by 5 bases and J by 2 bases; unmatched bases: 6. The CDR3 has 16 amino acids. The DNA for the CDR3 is TGTGCCAGCAGTCCAGGGACTAGCGGGTCACAAGAGACCCAGTACTTC. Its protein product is CASSPGTSGSQETQYF.

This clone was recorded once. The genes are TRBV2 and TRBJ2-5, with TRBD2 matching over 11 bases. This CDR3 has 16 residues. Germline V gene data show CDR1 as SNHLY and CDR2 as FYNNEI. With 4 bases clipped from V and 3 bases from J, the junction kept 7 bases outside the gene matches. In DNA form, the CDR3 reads TGTGCCAGCAGTGGTCTAGCGGGGGGTGGTAAAGAGACCCAGTACTTC. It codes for CASSGLAGGGKETQYF.

The CDR3 nucleotides read TGTGCCAGCAGTCTTCAGGGTGGCGTGGGTGAGCAGTACTTC. As protein: CASSLQGGVGEQYF. This chain connects TRBV5-4 to TRBJ2-7; possible D gene TRBD1, 5 bases. The CDR3 totals 14 residues. In germline, CDR1 is SGHNT, CDR2 YYREEE (reference sequence). Trimming cost V 5 bases and J 7 bases, with 19 bases left between them.

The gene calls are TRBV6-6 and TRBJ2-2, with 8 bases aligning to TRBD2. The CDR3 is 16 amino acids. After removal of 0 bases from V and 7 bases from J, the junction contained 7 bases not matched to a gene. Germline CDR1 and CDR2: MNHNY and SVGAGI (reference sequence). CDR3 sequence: CASSYSKAGGIGELFF. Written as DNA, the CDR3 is TGTGCCAGCAGTTACTCGAAGGCGGGGGGTATCGGGGAGCTGTTTTTT.

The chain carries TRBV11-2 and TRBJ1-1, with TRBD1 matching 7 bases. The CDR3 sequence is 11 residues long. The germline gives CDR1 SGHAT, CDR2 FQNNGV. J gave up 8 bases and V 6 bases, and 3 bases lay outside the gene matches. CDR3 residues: CASRRGPEAFF. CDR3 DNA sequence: TGTGCCAGCAGGAGGGGGCCCGAAGCTTTCTTT.

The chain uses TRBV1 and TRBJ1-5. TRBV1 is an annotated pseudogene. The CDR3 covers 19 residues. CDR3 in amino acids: CTSSQIYSKHPLGNQPQHF. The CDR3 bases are TGCACCAGCAGCCAAATATATTCTAAGCATCCACTTGGTAATCAGCCCCAGCATTTT.

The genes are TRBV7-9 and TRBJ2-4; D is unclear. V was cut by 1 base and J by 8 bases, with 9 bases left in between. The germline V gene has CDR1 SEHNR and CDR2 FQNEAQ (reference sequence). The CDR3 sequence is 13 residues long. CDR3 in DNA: TGTGCCAGCAGCTTAGGCGACACTCACATTCAGTACTTC. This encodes CASSLGDTHIQYF.

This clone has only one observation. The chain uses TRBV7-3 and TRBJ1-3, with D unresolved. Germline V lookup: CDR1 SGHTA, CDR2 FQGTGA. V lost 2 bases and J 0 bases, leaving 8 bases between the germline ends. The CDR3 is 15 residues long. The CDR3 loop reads CASSLDFRSGNTIYF. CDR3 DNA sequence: TGTGCCAGCAGCTTAGACTTCCGCTCTGGAAACACCATATATTTT.

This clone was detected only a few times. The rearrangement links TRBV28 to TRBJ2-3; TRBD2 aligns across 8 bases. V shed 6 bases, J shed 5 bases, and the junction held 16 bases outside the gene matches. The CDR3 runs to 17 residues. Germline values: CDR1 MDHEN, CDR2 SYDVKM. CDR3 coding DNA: TGTGCCAGCAGCTCGTCAGAGCGGGGGAGTCCTGGAGATACGCAGTATTTT. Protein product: CASSSSERGSPGDTQYF.

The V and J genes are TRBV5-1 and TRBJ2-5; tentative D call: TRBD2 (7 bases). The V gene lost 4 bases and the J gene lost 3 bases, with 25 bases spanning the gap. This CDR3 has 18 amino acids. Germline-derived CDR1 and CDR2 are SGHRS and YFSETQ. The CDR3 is CASSPGRWDGGRKETQYF. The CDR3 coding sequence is TGCGCCAGCAGCCCGGGAAGATGGGACGGGGGGCGGAAAGAGACCCAGTACTTC. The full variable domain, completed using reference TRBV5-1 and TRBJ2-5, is KAGVTQTPRYLIKTRGQQVTLSCSPISGHRSVSWYQQTPGQGLQFLFEYFSETQRNKGNFPGRFSGRQFSNSRSEMNVSTLELGDSALYLCASSPGRWDGGRKETQYFGPGTRLLVL.

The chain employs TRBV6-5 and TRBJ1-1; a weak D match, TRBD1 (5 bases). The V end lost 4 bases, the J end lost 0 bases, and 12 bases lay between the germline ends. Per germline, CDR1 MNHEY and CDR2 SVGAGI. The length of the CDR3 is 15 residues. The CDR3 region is CASSSSGLMNTEAFF. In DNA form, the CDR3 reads TGTGCCAGCAGTTCCTCGGGACTTATGAACACTGAAGCTTTCTTT.

The CDR3 is CASRGTSNYEQYF. The CDR3 bases are TGTGCCAGCAGAGGGACTAGTAACTACGAGCAGTACTTC. This chain links TRBV5-4 with TRBJ2-7; TRBD2 agrees at 8 bases. The CDR3 covers 13 residues. The ends lost 5 bases at V and 3 bases at J; junction bases unmatched: 4. Germline V gene sequence: CDR1 SGHNT, CDR2 YYREEE (reference sequence). The variable domain in full, with the rest retrieved from reference TRBV5-4 and TRBJ2-7, is ETGVTQSPTHLIKTRGQQVTLRCSSQSGHNTVSWYQQALGQGPQFIFQYYREEENGRGNFPPRFSGLQFPNYSSELNVNALELDDSALYLCASRGTSNYEQYFGPGTRLTVT.

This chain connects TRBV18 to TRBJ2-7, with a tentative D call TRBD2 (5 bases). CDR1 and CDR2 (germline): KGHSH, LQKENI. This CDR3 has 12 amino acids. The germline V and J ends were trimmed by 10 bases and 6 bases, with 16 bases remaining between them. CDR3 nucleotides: TGTGCCACCGGACCGGACTCGGGCGAGCAGTACTTC. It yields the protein CATGPDSGEQYF.

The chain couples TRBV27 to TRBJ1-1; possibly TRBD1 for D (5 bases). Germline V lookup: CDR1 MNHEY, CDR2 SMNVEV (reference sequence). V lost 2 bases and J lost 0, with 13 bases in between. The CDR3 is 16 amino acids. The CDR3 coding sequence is TGTGCCAGCAGTTTAGGGGCAGGTACTATGAACACTGAAGCTTTCTTT. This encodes CASSLGAGTMNTEAFF.

The DNA of the CDR3 is TGTGCCAGCAGTACTAGCGGGATTGTAGACAATGAGCAGTTCTTC. Its protein is CASSTSGIVDNEQFF. The chain employs TRBV5-8 and TRBJ2-1; 10 bases are shared with TRBD2. Germline assignment: CDR1 SGHTS and CDR2 YDEGEE. The CDR3 contains 15 residues. V trimming: 5 bases; J trimming: 5 bases; junction bases outside the gene matches: 7.

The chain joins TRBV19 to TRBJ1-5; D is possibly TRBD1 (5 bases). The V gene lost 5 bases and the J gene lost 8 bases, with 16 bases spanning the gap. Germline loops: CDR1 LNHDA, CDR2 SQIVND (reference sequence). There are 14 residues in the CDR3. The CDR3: CASSGGVGLEPQHF. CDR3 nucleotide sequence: TGTGCCAGTAGTGGAGGGGTGGGCTTGGAGCCCCAGCATTTT.

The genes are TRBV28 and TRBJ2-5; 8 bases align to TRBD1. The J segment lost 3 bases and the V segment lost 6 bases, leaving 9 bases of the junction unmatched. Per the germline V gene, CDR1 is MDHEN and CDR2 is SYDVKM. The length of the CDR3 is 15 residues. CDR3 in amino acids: CASSTEMTGEETQYF. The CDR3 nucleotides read TGTGCCAGCAGCACAGAAATGACAGGGGAAGAGACCCAGTACTTC.

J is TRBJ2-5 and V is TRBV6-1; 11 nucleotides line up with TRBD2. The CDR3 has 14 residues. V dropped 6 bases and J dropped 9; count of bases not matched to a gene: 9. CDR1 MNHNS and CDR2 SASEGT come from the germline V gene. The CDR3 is CASSPGTSGGAQYF. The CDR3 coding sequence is TGTGCCAGCAGCCCCGGGACTAGCGGAGGGGCCCAGTACTTC.

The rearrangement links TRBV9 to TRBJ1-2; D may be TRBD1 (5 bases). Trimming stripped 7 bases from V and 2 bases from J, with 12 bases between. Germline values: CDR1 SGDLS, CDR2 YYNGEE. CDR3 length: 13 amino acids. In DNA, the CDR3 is TGTGCCAGCTTCGGGGGGATCAACTATGGCTACACCTTC. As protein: CASFGGINYGYTF.

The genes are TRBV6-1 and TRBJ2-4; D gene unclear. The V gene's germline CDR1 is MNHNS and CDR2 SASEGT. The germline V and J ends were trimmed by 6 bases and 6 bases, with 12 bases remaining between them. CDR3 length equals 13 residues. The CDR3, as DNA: TGTGCCAGCAGAATCGACAACCCAAACATTCAGTACTTC. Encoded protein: CASRIDNPNIQYF.

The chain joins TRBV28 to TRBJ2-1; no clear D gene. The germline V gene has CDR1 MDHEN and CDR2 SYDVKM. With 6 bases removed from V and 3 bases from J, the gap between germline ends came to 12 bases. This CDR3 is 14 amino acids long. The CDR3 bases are TGTGCCAGCAGCCCTCTTCCGGGCTACAATGAGCAGTTCTTC. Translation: CASSPLPGYNEQFF.